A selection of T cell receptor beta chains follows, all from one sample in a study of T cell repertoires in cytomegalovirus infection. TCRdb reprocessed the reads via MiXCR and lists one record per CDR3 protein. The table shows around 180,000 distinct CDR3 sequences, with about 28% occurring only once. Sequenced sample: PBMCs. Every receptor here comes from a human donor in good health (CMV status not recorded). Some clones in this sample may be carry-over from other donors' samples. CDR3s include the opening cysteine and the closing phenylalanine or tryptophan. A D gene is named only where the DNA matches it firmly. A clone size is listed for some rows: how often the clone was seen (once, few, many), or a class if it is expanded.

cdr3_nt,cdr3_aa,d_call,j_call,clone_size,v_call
TGTGCCAGCTCACCTGGTATACAGGGAAGCACTGAAGCTTTCTTT,CASSPGIQGSTEAFF,NA,TRBJ1-1,few,TRBV18
TGTGCCAGCAGTTACTCGCACCGGGTAGGGGGCGATGGCTACACCTTC,CASSYSHRVGGDGYTF,TRBD1,TRBJ1-2,NA,TRBV6-6
TGTGCCAGCGGGGGGAGCTTAAATGCCAAAAACATTCAGTACTTC,CASGGSLNAKNIQYF,NA,TRBJ2-4,NA,TRBV12-3/TRBV12-4
TGTGCCAGCAGCTTTGACGGATGGAATGAGCAGTTCTTC,CASSFDGWNEQFF,NA,TRBJ2-1,many,TRBV7-2
TGTGCCAGCAGGGACAGGGTGGAAGTCTACGAGCAGTACTTC,CASRDRVEVYEQYF,TRBD1,TRBJ2-7,NA,TRBV2
TGTGCCAGCAGCTTAAGTTTGATGGACACTGAAGCTTTCTTT,CASSLSLMDTEAFF,NA,TRBJ1-1,few,TRBV7-2
TGTGCCAGCAGCTTAGGGGCAGCCAATTCACCCCTCCACTTT,CASSLGAANSPLHF,NA,TRBJ1-6,many,TRBV7-2
TGTGCCATTTCAGCATACGGGACTAGCATCTCCGAAGATACGCAGTATTTT,CAISAYGTSISEDTQYF,TRBD2,TRBJ2-3,NA,TRBV10-3
TGTGCCAGCAGCTTATGGGGGCCGAACACTGAAGCTTTCTTT,CASSLWGPNTEAFF,NA,TRBJ1-1,NA,TRBV7-2
TGTGCCAGCAGCAGGCCCACGGGTGGAGGCGGAAACACCATATATTTT,CASSRPTGGGGNTIYF,NA,TRBJ1-3,NA,TRBV6-6
TGTGCCAGCACCTCCGAGTGGACTGAAGCTTTCTTT,CASTSEWTEAFF,NA,TRBJ1-1,few,TRBV12-3/TRBV12-4
TGTGCCAGCAGGGCCCCGGCTTCCTACACCTTC,CASRAPASYTF,NA,TRBJ1-2,NA,TRBV6-1
TGTGCCAGCAGCTCAGGTGCTTATAGCAATCAGCCCCAGCATTTT,CASSSGAYSNQPQHF,NA,TRBJ1-5,many,TRBV5-5
TGTGCCAGCAGTGACAGAGCAAGCACAGATACGCAGTATTTT,CASSDRASTDTQYF,NA,TRBJ2-3,many,TRBV6-4
TGTGCCAGCAGTTCCCCGGGAAGACAGGGACTGCGGCCTAACGAGCAGTACTTC,CASSSPGRQGLRPNEQYF,NA,TRBJ2-7,NA,TRBV6-6
TGTGCCAGCAGTCCTCAGGGGGGAAAAAACAATGAGCAGTTCTTC,CASSPQGGKNNEQFF,NA,TRBJ2-1,NA,TRBV12-3/TRBV12-4
TGTGCCAGCAGCCTCCTCGAAGGAGAGACCCAGTACTTC,CASSLLEGETQYF,NA,TRBJ2-5,many,TRBV7-2
TGTGCCAGCAGCATAGTACCAAGGAGTTCACCCCTCCACTTT,CASSIVPRSSPLHF,NA,TRBJ1-6,NA,TRBV11-2
TGTGCCAGCAGACGTAGCGGGGGGGATTACAATGAGCAGTTCTTC,CASRRSGGDYNEQFF,TRBD2,TRBJ2-1,few,TRBV12-3/TRBV12-4
TGTGCCAGCCAGACAGAAAACTATGGCTACACCTTC,CASQTENYGYTF,NA,TRBJ1-2,few,TRBV6-2/TRBV6-3
TGTGCCAGCAGCTTAGGGCGGGCCAATGAGCAGTTCTTC,CASSLGRANEQFF,NA,TRBJ2-1,many,TRBV7-3
TGTGCCAGCAGTTACTTGGGTGTGGGACCGAACTACGAGCAGTACTTC,CASSYLGVGPNYEQYF,NA,TRBJ2-7,once,TRBV6-2/TRBV6-3
TGCAGCGTTGTCATTACTAGCAGTGAGCAGTTCTTC,CSVVITSSEQFF,NA,TRBJ2-1,NA,TRBV29-1
TGTGCCAGCAGTTCGGGACAGGGGAACCACAATGAGCAGTTCTTC,CASSSGQGNHNEQFF,TRBD1,TRBJ2-1,NA,TRBV28
TGTGCCAGCAGCCCGAGACCCAGGGTCTCTGGAAACACCATATATTTT,CASSPRPRVSGNTIYF,NA,TRBJ1-3,many,TRBV7-2
TGTGCCAGCACCTTCCTGCTCAGGGGGCCAGTGGAGCTGTTTTTT,CASTFLLRGPVELFF,TRBD1,TRBJ2-2,NA,TRBV7-2
TGTGCCAGCAGCTTCGGGGACAGAGAAGCTTTCTTT,CASSFGDREAFF,TRBD1,TRBJ1-1,once,TRBV7-9
TGTGCCAGCGCCGAACAGGGGACGAATAATTCACCCCTCCACTTT,CASAEQGTNNSPLHF,TRBD1,TRBJ1-6,NA,TRBV6-6
TGTGCCAGCAGTTACCTGTCACAGACCGAAGCTTTCTTT,CASSYLSQTEAFF,NA,TRBJ1-1,NA,TRBV6-6
TGTGCCAGCTCACCGAGTAGCAGCTCTGGAAACACCATATATTTT,CASSPSSSSGNTIYF,NA,TRBJ1-3,NA,TRBV18
TGTGCCAGCAGCCAAGAAAATTCCGAGGGACAGGAACAAGAGACCCAGTACTTC,CASSQENSEGQEQETQYF,TRBD1,TRBJ2-5,few,TRBV3-1
TGTGCCAGTAGCCCACTGGACACAGATACGCAGTATTTT,CASSPLDTDTQYF,NA,TRBJ2-3,NA,TRBV19
TGTGCCAGTAGTCCGGACAGAATAAAGGCTTTCTTT,CASSPDRIKAFF,NA,TRBJ1-1,NA,TRBV19
TGTGCCACCCAGCGGGGGCTCGAGCAGTACTTC,CATQRGLEQYF,TRBD2,TRBJ2-7,few,TRBV2
TGTGCCAGCAGCGGTAGCGGGGGCGGGGCAGATACGCAGTATTTT,CASSGSGGGADTQYF,TRBD2,TRBJ2-3,NA,TRBV7-8
TGTGCCAGCAGTTACGACTGGAGCTCTGGAAACACCATATATTTT,CASSYDWSSGNTIYF,NA,TRBJ1-3,NA,TRBV6-5
TGTGCCACCAGCAGAGACAGGATGAACACTGAAGCTTTCTTT,CATSRDRMNTEAFF,NA,TRBJ1-1,NA,TRBV15
TGTGCCAGCACCGGACCCTCCATTAGGACAGAGAGCACAGATACGCAGTATTTT,CASTGPSIRTESTDTQYF,NA,TRBJ2-3,few,TRBV6-2/TRBV6-3
TGTCCCAGCAGCTCCACCGGGACAGGGGGTGAAAAACTGTTTTTT,CPSSSTGTGGEKLFF,TRBD1,TRBJ1-4,NA,TRBV7-2
TGTGCCACCAGCAGAGTCCAGTTGTCGTACGAAAACACAGATACGCAGTATTTT,CATSRVQLSYENTDTQYF,NA,TRBJ2-3,NA,TRBV15
TGTGCCACCTCGGAGGGGGGCAAAGCGGAGACCCAGTACTTC,CATSEGGKAETQYF,NA,TRBJ2-5,many,TRBV5-6
TGTGCCAGCAGCTTTACCGGGGGAAGCTATGGCTACACCTTC,CASSFTGGSYGYTF,NA,TRBJ1-2,many,TRBV7-9
TGTGCCAGCAGCCCGACGGACCGTTTTGGGTTCTTC,CASSPTDRFGFF,NA,TRBJ2-1,NA,TRBV7-9
TGCAGCGTTGACAGGGCAGACTCCTACAATGAGCAGTTCTTC,CSVDRADSYNEQFF,NA,TRBJ2-1,NA,TRBV29-1
TGCGCCAGCAGCCAAGATCTGGAAGGAAAACTGTTTTTT,CASSQDLEGKLFF,NA,TRBJ1-4,NA,TRBV4-3
TGTGCCAGCAGCCAACGAGGGGGCGCCTTTAGCAATCAGCCCCAGCATTTT,CASSQRGGAFSNQPQHF,TRBD1,TRBJ1-5,NA,TRBV7-2
TGCGCCAGCAGTGAGTCGACTAGCGGGGGTAGTGGGATCTTC,CASSESTSGGSGIF,TRBD2,TRBJ2-1,NA,TRBV10-1
TGTGCCATCAGTGCTAGCGGGGGGTCATACGAGCAGTACTTC,CAISASGGSYEQYF,TRBD2,TRBJ2-7,NA,TRBV10-3
TGCGCCAGCAGCCCGGGAGGGCTATACGAGCAGTACTTC,CASSPGGLYEQYF,TRBD2,TRBJ2-7,few,TRBV5-1
TGTGCCATCAGTGCTAGGCTAGCGGTTGGCTACGAGCAGTACTTC,CAISARLAVGYEQYF,TRBD2,TRBJ2-7,NA,TRBV10-3
TGCGCCAGCAGCGCGGCCGGGACTAGCGCCGGGGAGCTGTTTTTT,CASSAAGTSAGELFF,TRBD2,TRBJ2-2,few,TRBV5-1
TGTGCCAGCAGTTTAAGGGCAGGGGGACTATCTGAAGCTTTCTTT,CASSLRAGGLSEAFF,TRBD1,TRBJ1-1,NA,TRBV12-3/TRBV12-4
TGCGCCAGCAGCCCCATAGCGGGGACAAAGACCCAGTACTTC,CASSPIAGTKTQYF,TRBD2,TRBJ2-5,few,TRBV5-1